This TCR beta chain is drawn from a study of blood T cell repertoires in COVID-19. In the study overall: The origin of the acute and convalescent COVID-19 samples was the United States, Italy and Spain.

Concerning this clone itself: A read error may account for a junction end that differs from germline.

In germline, CDR1 is MDHEN, CDR2 SYDVKM. The CDR3 runs 15 residues. Those who participated ranged in age from about 18 to 95 years and resided in about two dozen US areas. The table came from immunoSEQ multiplex PCR; TCRdb's copy has only in-frame clones and leaves some out. The sample lists some 150,000 clones; roughly 80% were seen once. The genes are TRBV28 and TRBJ2-7; maybe TRBD1 (6 bases). This clonotype was obtained from a woman between 45 and 65 years old who had recovered from COVID-19. Sequencing used PBMCs or T cells enriched from blood (not recorded which). CDR3: CASSRNRDTTYAQYF. The CDR3 nucleotides are TGTGCCAGCAGTCGAAACCGGGACACCACCTACGCGCAGTACTTC. Together with reference TRBV28 and TRBJ2-7, the CDR3 gives the full variable domain: DVKVTQSSRYLVKRTGEKVFLECVQDMDHENMFWYRQDPGLGLRLIYFSYDVKMKEKGDIPEGYSVSREKKERFSLILESASTNQTSMYLCASSRNRDTTYAQYFGPGTRLTVT.